One and the same sample provided the 21 T cell receptor beta chains below, sequenced in a study of OX40 agonist ivuxolimab in advanced cancers. Generated by immunoSEQ multiplex PCR, the TCRdb table keeps only in-frame clones and is missing some. The sample has around 64,000 clones, 92% seen once. Sequenced here: CD4+ or CD8+ T cells sorted from blood, sampled in a trial of the OX40 agonist ivuxolimab. These receptor sequences come from an adult with an advanced solid tumor such as melanoma, head and neck, liver or kidney cancer.

Points on this clone: Being one base from a much bigger clone, this may be a read error. The rearrangement uses TRBV27 and TRBJ1-2, with D maybe TRBD1 (5 bases). Germline lookup yields CDR1 MNHEY and CDR2 SMNVEV (reference sequence). This CDR3 is built from 13 residues. The DNA of the CDR3 is TGTGTCAGCAGTTGGGGGAGGGGCGAGGGCTACACCTTC. Its translation: CVSSWGRGEGYTF.

This chain connects TRBV25-1 to TRBJ2-7; D call uncertain. Trimming left V 5 bases short and J 6 bases short, with 8 bases between. Per germline, CDR1 MGHDK and CDR2 SYGVNS. The CDR3 extends over 11 amino acids. The CDR3 region has the DNA TGTGCCAGCAGTTCAGGCGGCGAGCAGTACTTC. As protein: CASSSGGEQYF.

The chain employs TRBV7-7 and TRBJ2-1, with 9 bases identical to TRBD1. CDR1 is SSHAT, CDR2 FNYEAQ, per germline (reference sequence). The CDR3 is 17 residues long. Trimming took 4 bases from V and 7 from J; bases not matched to a gene: 14. CDR3 in amino acids: CASSSVYDGTGRNEQFF. The CDR3 nucleotides read TGTGCCAGCAGCTCCGTTTACGATGGGACAGGGCGGAATGAGCAGTTCTTC.

The chain links TRBV19 to TRBJ2-7; a weak D match, TRBD2 (5 bases). V lost 9 bases, J lost 2 bases, and 23 bases lay in between. This CDR3 is built from 16 residues. From germline, CDR1 is LNHDA and CDR2 SQIVND (reference sequence). The CDR3 loop is CASSDRREHNPYEQYF. CDR3 in DNA: TGTGCCAGCTCAGATCGAAGGGAGCATAACCCCTACGAGCAGTACTTC.

V and J are TRBV7-8 and TRBJ2-2; D gene ambiguous. The germline gives CDR1 SGHVS, CDR2 FQNEAQ. The length of the CDR3 is 19 residues. Trimming left V 2 bases short and J 2 bases short, with 21 bases between. CDR3 sequence: CASSLWVESPTPNTGELFF. As DNA, the CDR3 is TGTGCCAGCAGCTTATGGGTCGAGAGTCCCACGCCAAACACCGGGGAGCTGTTTTTT.

The rearrangement joins TRBV9 to TRBJ1-4; possible D gene TRBD1, 5 bases. Germline CDR1 reads SGDLS; CDR2 reads YYNGEE. The V and J ends lost 2 bases and 4 bases respectively, with 15 bases between them. The CDR3 has 16 residues. DNA for the CDR3: TGTGCCAGCAGCGTTAACGCAGGGACCCGTAATGAAAAACTGTTTTTT. Translation gives CASSVNAGTRNEKLFF.

V gene TRBV4-3 combines with J gene TRBJ2-3; 13 bases agree with TRBD2. V shed 0 bases and J 4 bases; nucleotides not matched to a gene: 4. CDR3 size: 17 residues. Germline V lookup: CDR1 LGHNA, CDR2 YSLEER. The CDR3 coding sequence is TGCGCCAGCAGCCAAGATGGACTAGCGGGGGAGTCAGATACGCAGTATTTT. As protein: CASSQDGLAGESDTQYF.

This chain connects TRBV10-3 to TRBJ2-3, with 13 nucleotides matching TRBD2. CDR1 and CDR2 (germline): ENHRY, SYGVKD. J was trimmed by 0 bases and V by 6 bases; bases with no gene match: 12. The CDR3 contains 19 residues. CDR3 protein: CAISNLWTSGGDSTDTQYF. As DNA, the CDR3 is TGTGCCATCAGCAATCTTTGGACTAGCGGGGGAGATAGCACAGATACGCAGTATTTT.

The chain has TRBV5-4 and TRBJ1-1; possibly TRBD1 for D (5 bases). The CDR3 covers 18 residues. Between the trimmed V and J ends, which lost 0 bases and 0 bases, there was a span of 18 bases. Germline loops: CDR1 SGHNT, CDR2 YYREEE (reference sequence). CDR3 nucleotides: TGTGCCAGCAGCTTGGCTATTGGCGGGGGTGGGATGAACACTGAAGCTTTCTTT. This gives the protein CASSLAIGGGGMNTEAFF.

The V and J genes are TRBV5-6 and TRBJ2-5; D not certain. V was pared by 4 bases and J by 4 bases, with 20 bases between. Germline CDR1 is SGHDT and CDR2 is YYEEEE. The CDR3 totals 16 residues. CDR3 DNA sequence: TGTGCCAGCAGCCAGCTTATACTGGCGTCTACAGAGACCCAGTACTTC. It specifies CASSQLILASTETQYF.

The rearrangement links TRBV4-1 to TRBJ1-4, with no clear D. CDR1 and CDR2 (germline): MGHRA, YSYEKL. The V and J ends lost 4 bases and 1 base respectively, with 1 base between them. This CDR3 spans 12 amino acids. CDR3 region: CASSRTNEKLFF. The CDR3 nucleotides read TGCGCCAGCAGCCGAACTAATGAAAAACTGTTTTTT.

CDR3 coding DNA: TGTGCCTGCTCTAGCGACAGTTCGAATTCACCCCTCCACTTT. Amino acids: CACSSDSSNSPLHF. V is TRBV30 and J is TRBJ1-6; D possibly corresponds to TRBD1 (5 bases). In germline, CDR1 is GTSNPN, CDR2 SVGIG (reference sequence). CDR3 length: 14 amino acids. V dropped 6 bases and J dropped 7 bases, with 16 bases sitting between them.

This clone was counted a single time. The chain joins TRBV7-6 to TRBJ1-5; D not certain. V was cut by 2 bases and J by 6 bases, with 11 bases left in between. The CDR3 length is 14 residues. In germline, CDR1 is SGHVS, CDR2 FNYEAQ. CDR3 amino acids: CASSLTAGGQPQHF. The CDR3 DNA reads TGTGCCAGCAGCTTAACCGCGGGAGGTCAGCCCCAGCATTTT.

CDR3 bases: TGTGCCAGCAGCTTGGGTCCAGGTTCTAACTACGAGCAGTACTTC. This sequence encodes CASSLGPGSNYEQYF. This chain joins TRBV5-6 and TRBJ2-7; unclear D gene. CDR1 and CDR2 from the germline V gene are SGHDT and YYEEEE. The CDR3 spans 15 residues. The V and J ends lost 0 bases and 3 bases respectively, with 13 bases between them. Full variable domain (rest looked up from reference TRBV5-6 and TRBJ2-7): DAGVTQSPTHLIKTRGQQVTLRCSPKSGHDTVSWYQQALGQGPQFIFQYYEEEERQRGNFPDRFSGHQFPNYSSELNVNALLLGDSALYLCASSLGPGSNYEQYFGPGTRLTVT.

This clone was found once. The V call is TRBV2, the J call TRBJ1-4; 7 bases fit TRBD1. CDR1 and CDR2 from the germline V gene are SNHLY and FYNNEI. This CDR3 is built from 14 residues. V was pared by 3 bases and J by 7 bases, with 5 bases of the junction left unmatched. The CDR3 nucleotides are TGTGCCAGCAGTGACGGACAGGCGGGTGAAAAACTGTTTTTT. Amino acid sequence: CASSDGQAGEKLFF. Full variable domain (outside the CDR3, taken from reference TRBV2 and TRBJ1-4): EPEVTQTPSHQVTQMGQEVILRCVPISNHLYFYWYRQILGQKVEFLVSFYNNEISEKSEIFDDQFSVERPDGSNFTLKIRSTKLEDSAMYFCASSDGQAGEKLFFGSGTQLSVL.

The chain uses TRBV13 and TRBJ2-5, with D perhaps matching TRBD1 (5 bases). V lost 1 base, J lost 3 bases, and 12 bases lay in between. This CDR3 has 15 amino acids. Germline CDR1 is PRHDT and CDR2 is FYEKMQ (reference sequence). Written as DNA, the CDR3 is TGTGCCAGCAGCTTAGTTTCAGGGTCGAAAGAGACCCAGTACTTC. Encoded protein: CASSLVSGSKETQYF.

This chain connects TRBV5-3 to TRBJ2-7; D is possibly TRBD2 (6 bases). Being an ORF, TRBV5-3 has a function that is uncertain. The CDR3 runs 15 residues. V was cut by 0 bases and J by 1 base, with 11 bases left in between. The DNA for the CDR3 is TGTGCCAGAAGCTTGGGGCGGGGAGGATCCTACGAGCAGTACTTC. Encoded protein: CARSLGRGGSYEQYF.

The V gene is TRBV9, the J gene TRBJ1-2; 7 bases align to TRBD1. The V gene end was trimmed by 4 bases and the J gene end by 1 base; junction bases not matched to a gene: 4. This CDR3 region has 14 residues. Germline assignment: CDR1 SGDLS and CDR2 YYNGEE. CDR3 sequence reads: CASSLGQINYGYTF. Written as DNA, the CDR3 is TGTGCCAGCAGCCTGGGACAGATTAACTATGGCTACACCTTC.

The CDR3 DNA reads TGTGCCAGCAGCCCCCGGACCCCGAGCTCCTACGAGCAGTACTTC. It is translated as CASSPRTPSSYEQYF. V and J are TRBV4-2 and TRBJ2-7; no clear D. Germline assignment: CDR1 LGHNA and CDR2 YNFKEQ. Trimming removed 4 bases at V and 0 bases at J, with 13 bases between. The CDR3 sequence is 15 residues long.

The chain recombines TRBV6-5 with TRBJ2-1, with TRBD1 matching 8 bases. Germline-derived CDR1 and CDR2 are MNHEY and SVGAGI. This CDR3 is 14 amino acids long. V shed 4 bases and J 3 bases; nucleotides not matched to a gene: 2. The DNA of the CDR3 is TGTGCCAGCAGTTCCGGACAGGGCTACAATGAGCAGTTCTTC. It encodes CASSSGQGYNEQFF.

The chain carries TRBV19 and TRBJ2-1; tentative D call: TRBD1 (5 bases). The germline gives CDR1 LNHDA, CDR2 SQIVND (reference sequence). Trimming removed 5 bases from V and 0 bases from J, with 14 bases in between. This CDR3 region has 16 residues. The CDR3 DNA reads as TGTGCCAGTAGTCTTCAGGGAAGTCCCTCCTACAATGAGCAGTTCTTC. Translating it yields CASSLQGSPSYNEQFF.